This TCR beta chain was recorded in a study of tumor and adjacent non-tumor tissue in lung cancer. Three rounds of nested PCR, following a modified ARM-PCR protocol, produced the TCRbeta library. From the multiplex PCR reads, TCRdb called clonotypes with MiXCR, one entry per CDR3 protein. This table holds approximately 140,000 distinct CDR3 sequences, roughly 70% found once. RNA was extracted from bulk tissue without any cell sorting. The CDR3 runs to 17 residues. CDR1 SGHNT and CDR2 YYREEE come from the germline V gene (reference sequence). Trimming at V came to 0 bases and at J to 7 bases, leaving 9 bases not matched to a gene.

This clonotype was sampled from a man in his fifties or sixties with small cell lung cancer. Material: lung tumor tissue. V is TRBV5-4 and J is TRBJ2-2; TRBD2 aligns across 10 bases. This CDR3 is CASSLGLAGVDGGELFF. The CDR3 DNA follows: TGTGCCAGCAGCTTGGGGCTAGCGGGAGTCGATGGCGGGGAGCTGTTTTTT.